The 27 T cell receptor beta chains below were found in one sample sequenced in a study of blood T cell repertoires in COVID-19. Some clones are missing from TCRdb's copy, which holds only in-frame ones; the method was immunoSEQ multiplex PCR. The data hold approximately 140,000 clones, with around 83% observed a single time. The specimen sequenced was PBMCs or T cells enriched from blood (not recorded which). These receptors all stem from a woman aged 50 to 60 who had been exposed to COVID-19.

This clone was seen once. The V gene is TRBV5-4, the J gene TRBJ1-1; TRBD1 agrees at 9 bases. CDR1 and CDR2 (germline): SGHNT, YYREEE (reference sequence). The ends lost 5 bases at V and 8 bases at J; junction bases unmatched: 4. The CDR3 is 12 residues long. The CDR3 nucleotides are TGTGCCAGCAGGGGACAGGGTACCGAAGCTTTCTTT. As protein: CASRGQGTEAFF.

The rearrangement uses TRBV4-3 and TRBJ2-3, with 13 bases matching TRBD2. CDR1 and CDR2 (germline): LGHNA, YSLEER. The CDR3 length is 18 residues. J gave up 0 bases and V 1 base, and 4 bases lay outside the gene matches. CDR3 amino acids: CASSQGTSGGASTDTQYF. CDR3 nucleotides: TGCGCCAGCAGCCAAGGGACTAGCGGGGGTGCAAGCACAGATACGCAGTATTTT.

The chain employs TRBV5-1 and TRBJ1-2; 7 bases are a match to TRBD1. The V and J ends lost 0 bases and 5 bases, in that order; junction bases with no gene match: 7. The CDR3 has 15 residues. Germline assignment: CDR1 SGHRS and CDR2 YFSETQ. This chain's CDR3 is CASSLDGQASYGYTF. In DNA, the CDR3 is TGCGCCAGCAGCTTGGACGGACAGGCCTCATATGGCTACACCTTC.

The chain links TRBV7-2 to TRBJ2-3; a possible D gene is TRBD2 (5 bases). The CDR3 loop spans 15 amino acids. Trimming left V 7 bases short and J 4 bases short, with 18 bases between. Germline-derived CDR1 and CDR2 are SGHTA and FQGNSA. CDR3 amino acids: CASTRSRAVSDTQYF. In DNA, the CDR3 is TGTGCCAGCACCCGGTCGAGGGCGGTGTCAGATACGCAGTATTTT.

This clone was detected once. This sequence joins TRBV10-3 and TRBJ1-1, with 8 bases matching TRBD1. V was pared by 4 bases and J by 0 bases, with 10 bases of the junction left unmatched. The CDR3 consists of 17 residues. In germline, CDR1 is ENHRY, CDR2 SYGVKD. The CDR3 DNA follows: TGTGCCATCAGTGCCCAGCGGACAGGGAGACTGAACACTGAAGCTTTCTTT. It yields the protein CAISAQRTGRLNTEAFF.

The chain employs TRBV10-1 and TRBJ2-3; 9 nucleotides agree with TRBD2. Trimming at V came to 4 bases and at J to 2 bases, leaving 4 bases not matched to a gene. CDR1 is WNHNN and CDR2 is SYGVQD in the germline V gene (reference sequence). There are 15 residues in the CDR3. The CDR3 reads CASSVLAGNTDTQYF. The DNA for the CDR3 is TGCGCCAGCAGTGTCCTAGCGGGAAACACAGATACGCAGTATTTT.

This rearrangement joins TRBV6-6 to TRBJ1-5; 7 bases align to TRBD1. The CDR3 is made up of 15 amino acids. Trimming took 6 bases from V and 3 from J; bases not matched to a gene: 8. Germline V gene sequence: CDR1 MNHNY, CDR2 SVGAGI (reference sequence). CDR3 loop: CASSLTGQVNQPQHF. The CDR3 DNA is TGTGCCAGCAGCCTTACTGGACAGGTCAATCAGCCCCAGCATTTT.

V usage is TRBV12-5 and J usage is TRBJ1-2; TRBD1 aligns across 8 bases. The CDR3 totals 14 residues. The V and J ends lost 0 bases and 6 bases, in that order; junction bases with no gene match: 3. Germline CDR1 is LGHNT and CDR2 is FRNRAP. CDR3 region: CASGLVGQGNGYTF. CDR3 DNA sequence: TGTGCTAGTGGTTTGGTAGGACAGGGAAATGGCTACACCTTC.

J is TRBJ1-1 and V is TRBV7-9; D not resolved. Per germline, CDR1 SEHNR and CDR2 FQNEAQ (reference sequence). The CDR3 contains 12 residues. V was trimmed by 5 bases and J by 5 bases, leaving 9 bases between them. In DNA form, the CDR3 reads TGTGCCAGCAGCCATGGAGGGACTGAAGCTTTCTTT. Protein: CASSHGGTEAFF. Together with reference TRBV7-9 and TRBJ1-1, the CDR3 gives the full variable domain: DTGVSQNPRHKITKRGQNVTFRCDPISEHNRLYWYRQTLGQGPEFLTYFQNEAQLEKSRLLSDRFSAERPKGSFSTLEIQRTEQGDSAMYLCASSHGGTEAFFGQGTRLTVV.

Points on this clone: At one boundary the junction diverges from the germline segment, which might be a read error. This sequence joins TRBV12-3 or TRBV12-4 and TRBJ1-1; no clear D gene. The CDR3 extends over 10 amino acids. CDR3 sequence (DNA): TGTGCCAGCAGTTTGTTGGACTCTCACTTT. This codes for CASSLLDSHF.

The V and J genes are TRBV10-1 and TRBJ1-1, with a tentative D call TRBD1 (5 bases). V was clipped by 5 bases and J by 0 bases, with 13 bases between them. Germline lookup yields CDR1 WNHNN and CDR2 SYGVQD (reference sequence). The CDR3 totals 15 residues. Here the CDR3 DNA reads TGCGCCAGCAGTCGTTCCTCAGGGTTGAACACTGAAGCTTTCTTT. As protein: CASSRSSGLNTEAFF.

This chain joins TRBV10-3 and TRBJ2-7, with TRBD1 as a possible D gene (6 bases). This CDR3 spans 11 amino acids. CDR1 is ENHRY, CDR2 SYGVKD, per germline. V was pared by 3 bases and J by 10 bases, with 10 bases between. The CDR3, as DNA: TGTGCCATCAGTGACCTCGGGACACAGTACTTC. It codes for CAISDLGTQYF.

V and J are TRBV19 and TRBJ2-2; D remains ambiguous. CDR1 and CDR2 (germline): LNHDA, SQIVND (reference sequence). The V and J ends lost 5 bases and 7 bases respectively, with 20 bases between them. The CDR3 length is 16 residues. The CDR3, as DNA: TGTGCCAGTAGTGTTCCCCGGTTCGGGTCCGGCGGGGAGCTGTTTTTT. Amino acids: CASSVPRFGSGGELFF. Using reference TRBV19 and TRBJ2-2 for the parts outside the CDR3, the full variable domain is DGGITQSPKYLFRKEGQNVTLSCEQNLNHDAMYWYRQDPGQGLRLIYYSQIVNDFQKGDIAEGYSVSREKKESFPLTVTSAQKNPTAFYLCASSVPRFGSGGELFFGEGSRLTVL.

The V gene is TRBV23-1, the J gene TRBJ1-6; D is unresolved. TRBV23-1 belongs to the ORF category, with a function that is uncertain. The CDR3 length is 11 residues. With 8 bases removed from V and 7 bases from J, the gap between germline ends came to 6 bases. The CDR3 sequence: CASLRNSPLHF. CDR3 DNA: TGCGCCAGCTTACGGAATTCACCCCTCCACTTT.

This clone appeared a few times. The chain carries TRBV5-4 and TRBJ2-5; the D gene is possibly TRBD1 (5 bases). V lost 3 bases and J lost 1, with 10 bases in between. Per germline, CDR1 SGHNT and CDR2 YYREEE (reference sequence). The CDR3 is made up of 14 amino acids. This chain's CDR3 is CASSSQTAQETQYF. CDR3 nucleotide sequence: TGTGCCAGCAGCTCTCAGACAGCCCAAGAGACCCAGTACTTC. The entire variable domain, with the rest obtained from reference TRBV5-4 and TRBJ2-5, is as follows: ETGVTQSPTHLIKTRGQQVTLRCSSQSGHNTVSWYQQALGQGPQFIFQYYREEENGRGNFPPRFSGLQFPNYSSELNVNALELDDSALYLCASSSQTAQETQYFGPGTRLLVL.

This chain joins TRBV28 and TRBJ1-3; 8 bases are a match to TRBD1. The junction had 6 bases not matched to a gene; V was cut back by 2 bases and J by 3 bases. The CDR3 totals 16 residues. Per germline, CDR1 MDHEN and CDR2 SYDVKM. This CDR3 is CASSLSSGGRGNTIYF. CDR3 bases: TGTGCCAGCAGTTTAAGTTCAGGGGGCCGTGGAAACACCATATATTTT.

This chain uses TRBV27 with TRBJ1-3, with D unclear. This CDR3 spans 15 amino acids. Per the germline V gene, CDR1 is MNHEY and CDR2 is SMNVEV (reference sequence). Trimming took off 2 bases at V and 0 bases at J, with 8 bases between the two ends. The CDR3 loop reads CASSLQAFSGNTIYF. CDR3 nucleotides: TGTGCCAGCAGTTTACAGGCCTTCTCTGGAAACACCATATATTTT.

The V gene is TRBV5-6, the J gene TRBJ2-2; D gene uncertain. The CDR3 sequence is 16 residues long. Per germline, CDR1 SGHDT and CDR2 YYEEEE. Deletions cut 2 bases from V and 2 bases from J, with 13 bases between. The CDR3 here is CASSFQVRLNTGELFF. The CDR3 nucleotides are TGTGCCAGCAGCTTTCAAGTGCGCCTCAACACCGGGGAGCTGTTTTTT.

The J gene is TRBJ1-2, the V gene TRBV2, with 7 bases matching TRBD1. The V segment lost 5 bases and the J segment 13 bases; nucleotides outside the gene matches: 10. The CDR3 length is 12 residues. Germline V gives CDR1 SNHLY, CDR2 FYNNEI. CDR3 residues: CASSWTGQKGTF. The CDR3 DNA sequence: TGTGCCAGCAGTTGGACGGGACAGAAAGGCACCTTC.

The J gene is TRBJ1-6, the V gene TRBV3-1 (or the pseudogene TRBV3-2); tentatively, D is TRBD1 (5 bases). The CDR3 runs to 15 residues. Germline V gene lookup returns CDR1 LGHDT and CDR2 YNNKEL (reference sequence). Trimming left V 1 base short and J 7 bases short, with 11 bases between. Here the CDR3 reads CASSQVSQANSPLHF. Written as DNA, the CDR3 is TGTGCCAGCAGCCAAGTTTCACAGGCCAATTCACCCCTCCACTTT.

This clone appeared many times. This chain links TRBV5-5 with TRBJ2-5; the D gene is possibly TRBD2 (10 bases). Trimming took 3 bases from V and 1 from J, leaving 25 bases between them. This CDR3 has 19 residues. Per germline, CDR1 SGHKS and CDR2 YYEKEE (reference sequence). The CDR3 reads CASSSGTGLVAGGQETQYF. The CDR3 coding sequence is TGTGCCAGCAGCTCCGGGACAGGGTTGGTAGCGGGAGGCCAAGAGACCCAGTACTTC.

The rearrangement uses TRBV4-3 and TRBJ2-5; 9 bases align to TRBD1. In germline, CDR1 is LGHNA, CDR2 YSLEER. With V trimmed by 4 bases and J by 1 base, 7 bases remained unmatched. CDR3 length: 16 amino acids. In DNA, the CDR3 is TGCGCCAGCAGCCCAGGGACAGGGAAGGGCCAAGAGACCCAGTACTTC. Its translation is CASSPGTGKGQETQYF.

The V and J genes are TRBV29-1 and TRBJ1-2, with 8 bases matching TRBD1. With V trimmed by 3 bases and J by 5 bases, 5 bases remained unmatched. CDR3 size: 13 residues. Germline V gives CDR1 SQVTM, CDR2 ANQGSEA. The DNA of the CDR3 is TGCAGCGTTGATGGAACAGGGGGGTATGGCTACACCTTC. This codes for CSVDGTGGYGYTF.

The chain joins TRBV30 to TRBJ1-2; weak D call: TRBD1 (6 bases). With 2 bases removed from V and 2 bases from J, the gap between germline ends came to 12 bases. The CDR3 is 14 residues long. Germline V gene data show CDR1 as GTSNPN and CDR2 as SVGIG (reference sequence). The DNA of the CDR3 is TGTGCCTGGAGTTTAGGGCAGGGGAACTATGGCTACACCTTC. This sequence encodes CAWSLGQGNYGYTF.

The CDR3 DNA reads as TGTGCCAGTAGTATGGGGATCGGGACACTGGACCCTAATTCACCCCTCCACTTT. It yields the protein CASSMGIGTLDPNSPLHF. The chain joins TRBV19 to TRBJ1-6; D is perhaps TRBD1 (6 bases). CDR3 length: 18 amino acids. The V gene's germline CDR1 is LNHDA and CDR2 SQIVND (reference sequence). Deletions cut 3 bases from V and 6 bases from J, with 21 bases between. Drawing the rest from reference TRBV19 and TRBJ1-6, the complete variable domain is DGGITQSPKYLFRKEGQNVTLSCEQNLNHDAMYWYRQDPGQGLRLIYYSQIVNDFQKGDIAEGYSVSREKKESFPLTVTSAQKNPTAFYLCASSMGIGTLDPNSPLHFGNGTRLTVT.

This clone was observed a single time. The DNA of the CDR3 is TGTGCCAGCAGCTCAGGACAGTATAGCAATCAGCCCCAGCATTTT. Its protein product is CASSSGQYSNQPQHF. This chain joins TRBV5-5 and TRBJ1-5; tentatively, D is TRBD1 (6 bases). Germline V gives CDR1 SGHKS, CDR2 YYEKEE (reference sequence). The V gene lost 3 bases and the J gene lost 0 bases, with 10 bases spanning the gap. CDR3 length: 15 residues.

V is TRBV29-1 and J is TRBJ1-2; the match to TRBD1 covers 9 bases. The germline V gene encodes CDR1 SQVTM and CDR2 ANQGSEA. The CDR3 extends over 13 amino acids. The V segment lost 7 bases and the J segment 1 base; nucleotides outside the gene matches: 4. The CDR3 DNA is TGCAGCGGCGGGGACAGGGTTAACTATGGCTACACCTTC. This translates into CSGGDRVNYGYTF.